Presented here are 2 T cell receptor beta chains from one specimen sequenced in a study of control samples from healthy donors and cancer patients. Profiled with immunoSEQ multiplex PCR; TCRdb holds only in-frame clones, not every one. The data show 90,000 to 150,000 clones, approximately 88% seen once. Specimen: blood. The receptors originated from a man aged 35 to 55 in good health.

This chain joins TRBV5-6 and TRBJ2-6; unclear D gene. CDR3 size: 15 residues. From germline, CDR1 is SGHDT and CDR2 YYEEEE. Trimming stripped 1 base from V and 0 bases from J, with 5 bases between. The DNA of the CDR3 is TGTGCCAGCAGCTTGTATAACTCTGGGGCCAACGTCCTGACTTTC. Protein product: CASSLYNSGANVLTF.

This chain joins TRBV13 and TRBJ1-5, with 7 bases fitting TRBD1. Germline assignment: CDR1 PRHDT and CDR2 FYEKMQ (reference sequence). The V and J ends lost 4 bases and 2 bases, in that order; junction bases with no gene match: 11. The CDR3 has 17 residues. CDR3 protein: CASSSRQGSMGNQPQHF. The DNA of the CDR3 is TGTGCCAGCAGCTCCCGACAGGGAAGTATGGGCAATCAGCCCCAGCATTTT.